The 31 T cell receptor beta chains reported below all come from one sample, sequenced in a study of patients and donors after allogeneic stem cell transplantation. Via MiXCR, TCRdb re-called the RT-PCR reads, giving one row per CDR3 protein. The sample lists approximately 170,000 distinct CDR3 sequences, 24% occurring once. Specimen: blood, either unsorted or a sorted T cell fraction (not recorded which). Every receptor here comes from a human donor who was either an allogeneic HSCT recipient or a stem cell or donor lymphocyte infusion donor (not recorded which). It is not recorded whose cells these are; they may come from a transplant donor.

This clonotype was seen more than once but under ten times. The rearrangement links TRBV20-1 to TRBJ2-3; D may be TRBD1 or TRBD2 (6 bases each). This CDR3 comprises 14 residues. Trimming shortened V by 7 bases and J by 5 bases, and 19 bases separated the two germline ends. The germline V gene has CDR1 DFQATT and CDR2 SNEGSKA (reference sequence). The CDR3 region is CSVPTEGGRDTQYF. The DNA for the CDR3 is TGCAGTGTTCCGACAGAGGGGGGCCGAGATACGCAGTATTTT.

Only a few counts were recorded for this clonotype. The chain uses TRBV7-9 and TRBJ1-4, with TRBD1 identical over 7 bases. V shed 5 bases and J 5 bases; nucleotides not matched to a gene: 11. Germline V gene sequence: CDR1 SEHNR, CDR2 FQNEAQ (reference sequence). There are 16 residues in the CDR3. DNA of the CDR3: TGTGCCAGCAGCGCGGTCCGGGACAGTTTAAATGAAAAACTGTTTTTT. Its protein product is CASSAVRDSLNEKLFF.

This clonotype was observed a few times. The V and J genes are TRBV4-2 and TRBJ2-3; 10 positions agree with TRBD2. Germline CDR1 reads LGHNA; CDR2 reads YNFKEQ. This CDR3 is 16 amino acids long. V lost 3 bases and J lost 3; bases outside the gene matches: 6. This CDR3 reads CASSQGLAIRTDTQYF. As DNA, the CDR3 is TGTGCCAGCAGCCAGGGACTAGCGATCAGAACAGATACGCAGTATTTT.

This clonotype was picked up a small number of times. The CDR3, as DNA: TGTGCTAGTGGCGACCCGGACATCTACGAGCAGTACTTC. It specifies CASGDPDIYEQYF. This chain uses TRBV12-5 with TRBJ2-7; D may be TRBD1 (5 bases). V was cut by 6 bases and J by 3 bases, with 12 bases left in between. Germline values: CDR1 LGHNT, CDR2 FRNRAP. This CDR3 region has 13 residues. The whole variable domain, filled in from reference TRBV12-5 and TRBJ2-7, reads DARVTQTPRHKVTEMGQEVTMRCQPILGHNTVFWYRQTMMQGLELLAYFRNRAPLDDSGMPKDRFSAEMPDATLATLKIQPSEPRDSAVYFCASGDPDIYEQYFGPGTRLTVT.

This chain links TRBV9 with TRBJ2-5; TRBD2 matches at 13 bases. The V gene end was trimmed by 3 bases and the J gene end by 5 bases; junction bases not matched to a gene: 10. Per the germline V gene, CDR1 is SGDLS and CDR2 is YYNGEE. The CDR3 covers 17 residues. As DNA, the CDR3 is TGTGCCAGCAGCGCATTCGGACTAGCGGGAGATTGGGAGACCCAGTACTTC. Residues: CASSAFGLAGDWETQYF.

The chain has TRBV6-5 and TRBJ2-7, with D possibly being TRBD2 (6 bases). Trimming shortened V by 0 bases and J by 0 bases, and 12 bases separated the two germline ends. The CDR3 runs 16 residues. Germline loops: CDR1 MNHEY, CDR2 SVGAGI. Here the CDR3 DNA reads TGTGCCAGCAGTTACTCCAGTCCGGGGGTCTCCTACGAGCAGTACTTC. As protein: CASSYSSPGVSYEQYF.

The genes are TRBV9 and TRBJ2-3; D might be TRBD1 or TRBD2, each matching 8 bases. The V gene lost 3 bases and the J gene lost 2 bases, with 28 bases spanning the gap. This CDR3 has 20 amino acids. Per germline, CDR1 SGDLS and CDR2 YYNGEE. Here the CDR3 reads CASSAHSRTSRGPLTDTQYF. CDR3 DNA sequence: TGTGCCAGCAGCGCCCATTCCCGGACTAGCAGGGGGCCCCTCACAGATACGCAGTATTTT.

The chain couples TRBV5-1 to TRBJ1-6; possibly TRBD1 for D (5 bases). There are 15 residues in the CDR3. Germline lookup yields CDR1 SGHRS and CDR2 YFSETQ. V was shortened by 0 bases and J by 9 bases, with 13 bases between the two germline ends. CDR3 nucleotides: TGCGCCAGCAGCTTGGTGGGGCAGCTCTCTTCACCCCTCCACTTT. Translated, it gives CASSLVGQLSSPLHF. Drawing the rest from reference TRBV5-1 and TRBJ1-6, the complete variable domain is KAGVTQTPRYLIKTRGQQVTLSCSPISGHRSVSWYQQTPGQGLQFLFEYFSETQRNKGNFPGRFSGRQFSNSRSEMNVSTLELGDSALYLCASSLVGQLSSPLHFGNGTRLTVT.

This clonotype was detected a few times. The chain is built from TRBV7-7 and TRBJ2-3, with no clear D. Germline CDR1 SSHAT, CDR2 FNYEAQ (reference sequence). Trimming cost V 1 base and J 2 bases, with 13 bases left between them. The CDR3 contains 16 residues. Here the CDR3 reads CASSLGPNGPTDTQYF. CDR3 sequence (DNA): TGTGCCAGCAGCTTAGGGCCCAACGGCCCCACAGATACGCAGTATTTT.

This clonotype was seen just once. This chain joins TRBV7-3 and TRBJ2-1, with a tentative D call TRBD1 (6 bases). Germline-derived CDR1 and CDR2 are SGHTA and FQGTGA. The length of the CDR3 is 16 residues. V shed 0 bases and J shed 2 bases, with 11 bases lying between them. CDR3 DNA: TGTGCCAGCAGCTTAACCGGGGACAAAACCTACAATGAGCAGTTCTTC. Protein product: CASSLTGDKTYNEQFF. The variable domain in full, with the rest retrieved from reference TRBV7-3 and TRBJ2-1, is GAGVSQTPSNKVTEKGKYVELRCDPISGHTALYWYRQSLGQGPEFLIYFQGTGAADDSGLPNDRFFAVRPEGSVSTLKIQRTERGDSAVYLCASSLTGDKTYNEQFFGPGTRLTVL.

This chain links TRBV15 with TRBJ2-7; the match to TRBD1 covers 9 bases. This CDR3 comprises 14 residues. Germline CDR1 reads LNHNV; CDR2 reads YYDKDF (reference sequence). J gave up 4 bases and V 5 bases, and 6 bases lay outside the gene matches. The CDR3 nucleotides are TGTGCCACCAGCGAGGGGGACAGGGTATACGAGCAGTACTTC. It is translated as CATSEGDRVYEQYF.

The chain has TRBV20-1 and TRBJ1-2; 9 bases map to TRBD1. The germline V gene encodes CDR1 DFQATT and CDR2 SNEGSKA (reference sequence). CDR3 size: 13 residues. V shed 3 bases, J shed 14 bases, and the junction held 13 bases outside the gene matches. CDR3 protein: CSARGTGWALSTF. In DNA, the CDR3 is TGCAGTGCTAGGGGGACAGGGTGGGCTCTATCTACCTTC.

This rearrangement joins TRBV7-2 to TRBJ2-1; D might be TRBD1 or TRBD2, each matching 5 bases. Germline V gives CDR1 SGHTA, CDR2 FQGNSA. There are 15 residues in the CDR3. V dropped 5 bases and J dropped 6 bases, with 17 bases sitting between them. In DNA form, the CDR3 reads TGTGCCAGCAGCCCGGGGCTAGCTCTGGCCAATGAGCAGTTCTTC. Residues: CASSPGLALANEQFF.

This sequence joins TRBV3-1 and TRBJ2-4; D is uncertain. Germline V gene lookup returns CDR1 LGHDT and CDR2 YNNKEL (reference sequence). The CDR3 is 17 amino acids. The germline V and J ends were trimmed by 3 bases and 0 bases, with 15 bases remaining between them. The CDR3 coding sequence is TGTGCCAGCAGCCAGGTGGTCACAAATGAAGCCAAAAACATTCAGTACTTC. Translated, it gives CASSQVVTNEAKNIQYF.

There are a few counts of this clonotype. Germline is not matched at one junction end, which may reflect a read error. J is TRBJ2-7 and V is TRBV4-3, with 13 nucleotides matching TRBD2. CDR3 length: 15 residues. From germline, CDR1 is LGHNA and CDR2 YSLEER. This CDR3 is CASSQGGLAGYGQYF. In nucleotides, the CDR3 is TGCGCCAGCAGCCAAGGGGGACTAGCGGGATACGGGCAGTACTTC.

The DNA for the CDR3 is TGCAGTGCTAGAGCCCCGGAGAAGGGTTTCTACGAGCAGTACTTC. This encodes CSARAPEKGFYEQYF. The chain employs TRBV20-1 and TRBJ2-7; no definite D call. Germline loops: CDR1 DFQATT, CDR2 SNEGSKA (reference sequence). The CDR3 is 15 amino acids. Trimming removed 1 base from V and 3 bases from J, with 16 bases in between.

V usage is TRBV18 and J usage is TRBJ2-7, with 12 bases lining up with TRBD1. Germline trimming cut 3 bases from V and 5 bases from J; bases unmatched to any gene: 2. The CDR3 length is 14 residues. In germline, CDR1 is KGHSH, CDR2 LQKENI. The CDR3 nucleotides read TGTGCCAGCTCACCGGGACAGGGGGCCGACGAGCAGTACTTC. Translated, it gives CASSPGQGADEQYF.

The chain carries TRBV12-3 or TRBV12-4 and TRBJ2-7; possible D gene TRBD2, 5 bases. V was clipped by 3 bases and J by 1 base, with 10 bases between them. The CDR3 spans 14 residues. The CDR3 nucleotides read TGTGCCAGCAGTTTTCGGACTGAATCCTACGAGCAGTACTTC. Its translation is CASSFRTESYEQYF.

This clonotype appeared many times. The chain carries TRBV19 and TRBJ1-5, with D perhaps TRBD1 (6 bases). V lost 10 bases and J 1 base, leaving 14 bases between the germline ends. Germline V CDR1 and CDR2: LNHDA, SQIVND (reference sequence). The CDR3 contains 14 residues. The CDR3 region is CATTPGVSNQPQHF. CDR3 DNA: TGTGCCACGACTCCAGGGGTCAGCAATCAGCCCCAGCATTTT. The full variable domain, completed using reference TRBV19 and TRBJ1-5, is DGGITQSPKYLFRKEGQNVTLSCEQNLNHDAMYWYRQDPGQGLRLIYYSQIVNDFQKGDIAEGYSVSREKKESFPLTVTSAQKNPTAFYLCATTPGVSNQPQHFGDGTRLSIL.

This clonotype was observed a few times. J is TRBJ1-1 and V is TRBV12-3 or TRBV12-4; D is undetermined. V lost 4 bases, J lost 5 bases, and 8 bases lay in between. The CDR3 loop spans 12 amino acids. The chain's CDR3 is CASSSRRTEAFF. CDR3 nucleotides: TGTGCCAGCAGTTCCAGGAGGACTGAAGCTTTCTTT.

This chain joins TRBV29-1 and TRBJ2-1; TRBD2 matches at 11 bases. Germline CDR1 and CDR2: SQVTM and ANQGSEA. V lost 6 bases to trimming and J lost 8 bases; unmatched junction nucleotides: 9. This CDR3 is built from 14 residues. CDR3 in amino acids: CSVEGLAVLDEQFF. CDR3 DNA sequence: TGCAGCGTAGAGGGACTAGCGGTTTTAGATGAGCAGTTCTTC.

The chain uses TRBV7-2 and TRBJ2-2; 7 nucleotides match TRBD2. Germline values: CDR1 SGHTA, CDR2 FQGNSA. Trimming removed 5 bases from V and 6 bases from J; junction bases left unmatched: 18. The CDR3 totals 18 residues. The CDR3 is CASSGDQSGTAPAGELFF. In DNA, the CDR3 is TGTGCCAGCAGCGGTGATCAAAGCGGGACTGCCCCCGCCGGGGAGCTGTTTTTT.

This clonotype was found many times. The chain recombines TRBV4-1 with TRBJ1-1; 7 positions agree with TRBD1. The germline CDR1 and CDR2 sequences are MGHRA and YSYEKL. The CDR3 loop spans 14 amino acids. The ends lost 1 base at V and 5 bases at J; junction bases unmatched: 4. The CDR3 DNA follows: TGCGCCAGCAGCCAAGTGCAGGGGGGGACTGAAGCTTTCTTT. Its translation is CASSQVQGGTEAFF.

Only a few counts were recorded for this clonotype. CDR3 in amino acids: CASSQDWLNTEAFF. Here the CDR3 DNA reads TGCGCCAGCAGCCAAGATTGGTTGAACACTGAAGCTTTCTTT. The gene calls are TRBV4-3 and TRBJ1-1; no reliable D call. The CDR3 runs to 14 residues. Germline V gene sequence: CDR1 LGHNA, CDR2 YSLEER. V was trimmed by 0 bases and J by 0 bases, leaving 5 bases between them.

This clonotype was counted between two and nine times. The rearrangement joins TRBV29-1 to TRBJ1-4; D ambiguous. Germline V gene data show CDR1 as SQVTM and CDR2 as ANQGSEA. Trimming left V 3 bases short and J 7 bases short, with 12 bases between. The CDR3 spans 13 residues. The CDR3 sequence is CSVEGSTREKLFF. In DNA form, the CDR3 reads TGCAGCGTTGAGGGCTCTACTCGTGAAAAACTGTTTTTT.

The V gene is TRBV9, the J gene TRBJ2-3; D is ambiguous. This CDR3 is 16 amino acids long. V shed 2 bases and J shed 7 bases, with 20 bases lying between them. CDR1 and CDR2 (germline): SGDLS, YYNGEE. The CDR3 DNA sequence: TGTGCCAGCAGCGTGCTTGCGGAGCCTATTCGGAATACGCAGTATTTT. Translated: CASSVLAEPIRNTQYF.

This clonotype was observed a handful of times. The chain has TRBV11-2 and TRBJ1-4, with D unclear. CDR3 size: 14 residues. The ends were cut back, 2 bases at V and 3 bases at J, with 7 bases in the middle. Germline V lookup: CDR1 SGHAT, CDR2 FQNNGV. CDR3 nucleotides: TGTGCCAGCAGCTTACGATTGGCTAATGAAAAACTGTTTTTT. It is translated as CASSLRLANEKLFF.

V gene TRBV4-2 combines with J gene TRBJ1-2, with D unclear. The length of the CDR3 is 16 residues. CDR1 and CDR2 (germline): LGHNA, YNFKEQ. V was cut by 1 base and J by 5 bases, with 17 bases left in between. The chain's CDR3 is CASSQGLSLGDYGYTF. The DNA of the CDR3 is TGTGCCAGCAGCCAAGGATTATCCTTGGGTGATTATGGCTACACCTTC.

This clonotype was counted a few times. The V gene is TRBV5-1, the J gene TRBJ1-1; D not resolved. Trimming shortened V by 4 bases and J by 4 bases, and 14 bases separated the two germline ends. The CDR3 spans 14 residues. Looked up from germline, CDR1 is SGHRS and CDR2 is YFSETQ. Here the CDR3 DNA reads TGCGCCAGCAGCCTTGGGCCGGTGGGCACTGAAGCTTTCTTT. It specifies CASSLGPVGTEAFF.

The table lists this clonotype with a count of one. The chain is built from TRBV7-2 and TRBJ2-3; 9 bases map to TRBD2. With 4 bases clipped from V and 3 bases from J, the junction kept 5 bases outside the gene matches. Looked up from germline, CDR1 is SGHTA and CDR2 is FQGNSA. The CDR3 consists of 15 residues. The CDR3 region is CASSSVSGRTDTQYF. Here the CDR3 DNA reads TGTGCCAGCAGCTCCGTTAGCGGGAGAACAGATACGCAGTATTTT.

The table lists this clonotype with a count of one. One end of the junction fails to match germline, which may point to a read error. The CDR3 nucleotides are TGTGCCAGCGGCTTTAACGGGGAGCTGTTTTTT. Its protein is CASGFNGELFF. The chain uses TRBV5-6 and TRBJ2-2; D ambiguous. Looked up from germline, CDR1 is SGHDT and CDR2 is YYEEEE. This CDR3 contains 11 residues.